This paragraph covers one TCR beta chain sequence. Its target is unknown. The sample comes from a study of cytomegalovirus exposure and HLA in healthy donors. This table comes from immunoSEQ multiplex PCR, and its TCRdb copy is limited to in-frame clones, with some not included. The table has more than 60,000 clones, around 89% seen once. Overall study findings and caveats: Reports credit the classifier with highly specific, highly sensitive diagnosis of cytomegalovirus status.

This sequence was found in a woman under 30 in good health and CMV-seronegative. Sequenced material: PBMCs.

CDR3 loop: CASSLGVAGGRRADTQYF. The CDR3 DNA sequence: TGTGCCAGCAGCTTAGGAGTAGCGGGGGGCCGAAGGGCAGATACGCAGTATTTT. J is TRBJ2-3 and V is TRBV7-2, with 10 bases matching TRBD2. The J segment lost 4 bases and the V segment lost 1 base, leaving 11 bases of the junction unmatched. The CDR3 consists of 18 residues. Germline CDR1 and CDR2: SGHTA and FQGNSA.